The entry below gives a single T cell receptor beta chain sequence along with its context. This entry belongs to a study of blood T cell repertoires in COVID-19. Whole-study context: PBMCs, B-cell-depleted T cells, or T cells provided the cDNA or gDNA that made up the material.

Profiled with immunoSEQ multiplex PCR; TCRdb holds only in-frame clones, not every one. The data show some 240,000 clones, under 90% seen once. The CDR3 has 17 amino acids. With V trimmed by 4 bases and J by 0 bases, 4 bases remained unmatched. Germline V gene lookup returns CDR1 SGHKS and CDR2 YYEKEE (reference sequence). The receptor was isolated from a man aged 55-75 years who had recovered from COVID-19. The rearrangement links TRBV5-5 to TRBJ2-1; 13 bases map to TRBD2. The sequenced sample was peripheral blood. Here the CDR3 DNA reads TGTGCCAGCAGCAGGACTAGCGGGGGACCCTCCTACAATGAGCAGTTCTTC. This sequence encodes CASSRTSGGPSYNEQFF.